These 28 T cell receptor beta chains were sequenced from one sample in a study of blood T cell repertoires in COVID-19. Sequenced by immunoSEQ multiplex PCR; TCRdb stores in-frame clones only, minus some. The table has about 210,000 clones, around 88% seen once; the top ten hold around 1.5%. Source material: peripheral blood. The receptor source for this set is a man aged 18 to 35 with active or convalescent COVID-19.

The CDR3 nucleotides are TGTGCCAGCAGCCGCGGGACAGGGGGTTTGGAGACCCAGTACTTC. This translates into CASSRGTGGLETQYF. The chain has TRBV7-6 and TRBJ2-5, with 11 bases identical to TRBD1. This CDR3 comprises 15 residues. The V segment lost 5 bases and the J segment 5 bases; nucleotides outside the gene matches: 7. Germline V gene sequence: CDR1 SGHVS, CDR2 FNYEAQ.

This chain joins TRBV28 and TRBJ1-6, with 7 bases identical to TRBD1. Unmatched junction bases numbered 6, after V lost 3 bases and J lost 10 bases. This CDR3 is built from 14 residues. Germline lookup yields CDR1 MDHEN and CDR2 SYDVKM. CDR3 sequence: CASSFRGGQSPLHF. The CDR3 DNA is TGTGCCAGCAGTTTTCGAGGGGGCCAATCACCCCTCCACTTT.

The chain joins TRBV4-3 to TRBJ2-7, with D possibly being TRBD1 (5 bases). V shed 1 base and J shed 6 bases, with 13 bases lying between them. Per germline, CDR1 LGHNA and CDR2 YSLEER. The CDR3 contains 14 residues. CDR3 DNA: TGCGCCAGCAGCCAAGGGAAGATGACAGCCGAGCAGTACTTC. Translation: CASSQGKMTAEQYF.

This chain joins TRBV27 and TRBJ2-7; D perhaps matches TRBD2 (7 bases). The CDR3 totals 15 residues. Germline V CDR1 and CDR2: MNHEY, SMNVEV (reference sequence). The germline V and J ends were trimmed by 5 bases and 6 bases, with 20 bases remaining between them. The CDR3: CASSPFLRGAGEQYF. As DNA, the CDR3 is TGTGCCAGCAGTCCCTTCCTACGGGGGGCAGGCGAGCAGTACTTC.

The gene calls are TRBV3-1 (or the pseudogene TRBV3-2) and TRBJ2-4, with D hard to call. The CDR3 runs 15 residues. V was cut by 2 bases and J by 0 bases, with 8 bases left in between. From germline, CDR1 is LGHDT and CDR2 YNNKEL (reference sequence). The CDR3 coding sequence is TGTGCCAGCAGCCAAACCGCTATAGCCAAAAACATTCAGTACTTC. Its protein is CASSQTAIAKNIQYF.

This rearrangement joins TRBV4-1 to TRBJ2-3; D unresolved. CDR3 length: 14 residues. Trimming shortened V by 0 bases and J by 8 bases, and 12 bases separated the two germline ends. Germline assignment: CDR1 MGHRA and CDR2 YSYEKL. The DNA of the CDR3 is TGCGCCAGCAGCCAAGAAGGCACAACGGGTACGCAGTATTTT. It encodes CASSQEGTTGTQYF.

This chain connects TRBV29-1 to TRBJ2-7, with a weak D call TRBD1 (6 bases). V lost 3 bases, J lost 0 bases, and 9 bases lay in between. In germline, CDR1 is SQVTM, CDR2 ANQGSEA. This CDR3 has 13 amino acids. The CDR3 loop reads CSVEDRSSYEQYF. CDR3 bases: TGCAGCGTTGAGGACAGAAGCTCCTACGAGCAGTACTTC.

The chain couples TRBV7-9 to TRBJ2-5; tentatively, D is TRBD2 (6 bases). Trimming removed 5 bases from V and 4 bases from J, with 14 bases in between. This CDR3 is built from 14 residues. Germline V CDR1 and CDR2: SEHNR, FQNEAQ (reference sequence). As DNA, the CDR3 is TGTGCCAGCAGCCAGAGACTAGTTCGAGAGACCCAGTACTTC. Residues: CASSQRLVRETQYF.

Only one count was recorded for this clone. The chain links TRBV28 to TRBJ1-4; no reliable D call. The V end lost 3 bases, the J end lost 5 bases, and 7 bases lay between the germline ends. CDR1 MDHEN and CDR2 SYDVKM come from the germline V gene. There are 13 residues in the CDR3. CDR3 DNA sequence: TGTGCCAGCAGTTTCCACAAGAATGAAAAACTGTTTTTT. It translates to CASSFHKNEKLFF.

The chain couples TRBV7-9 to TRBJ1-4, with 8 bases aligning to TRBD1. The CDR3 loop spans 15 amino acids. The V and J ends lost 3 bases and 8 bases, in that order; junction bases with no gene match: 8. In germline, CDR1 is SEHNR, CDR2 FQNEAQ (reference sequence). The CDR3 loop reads CASSFDQGALEKLFF. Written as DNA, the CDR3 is TGTGCCAGCAGCTTTGACCAGGGGGCTTTGGAAAAACTGTTTTTT.

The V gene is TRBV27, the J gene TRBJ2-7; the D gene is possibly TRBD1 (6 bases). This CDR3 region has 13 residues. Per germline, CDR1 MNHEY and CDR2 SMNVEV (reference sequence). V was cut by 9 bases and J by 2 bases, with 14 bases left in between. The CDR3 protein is CASGVGQTYEQYF. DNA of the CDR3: TGTGCCAGTGGGGTTGGACAGACCTACGAGCAGTACTTC.

The CDR3 sequence is CASSLSGGHQPQHF. DNA of the CDR3: TGCGCCAGCAGCTTGTCCGGGGGTCATCAGCCCCAGCATTTT. J is TRBJ1-5 and V is TRBV5-1; D is perhaps TRBD1 (5 bases). This CDR3 has 14 residues. V lost 1 base, J lost 5 bases, and 10 bases lay in between. Germline CDR1 reads SGHRS; CDR2 reads YFSETQ.

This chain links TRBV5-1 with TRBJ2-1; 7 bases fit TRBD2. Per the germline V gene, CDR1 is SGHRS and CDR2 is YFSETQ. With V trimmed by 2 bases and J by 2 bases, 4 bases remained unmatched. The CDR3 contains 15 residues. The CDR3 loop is CASSLRGRAYNEQFF. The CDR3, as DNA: TGCGCCAGCAGCTTACGGGGGAGGGCCTACAATGAGCAGTTCTTC.

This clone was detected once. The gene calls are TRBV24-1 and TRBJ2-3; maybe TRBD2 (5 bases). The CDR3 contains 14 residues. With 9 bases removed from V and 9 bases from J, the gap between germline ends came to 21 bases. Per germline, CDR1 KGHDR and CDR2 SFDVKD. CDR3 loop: CATGELRVPRTQYF. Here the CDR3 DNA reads TGTGCCACCGGAGAGCTGCGGGTCCCTCGGACGCAGTATTTT.

CDR3 loop: CASSDSLRSYNEQFF. The CDR3 nucleotides read TGTGCCAGCAGTGACTCACTCCGATCCTACAATGAGCAGTTCTTC. The chain uses TRBV6-4 and TRBJ2-1; D call uncertain. Germline values: CDR1 MRHNA, CDR2 SNTAGT. The V and J ends lost 0 bases and 1 base respectively, with 7 bases between them. The CDR3 is made up of 15 amino acids.

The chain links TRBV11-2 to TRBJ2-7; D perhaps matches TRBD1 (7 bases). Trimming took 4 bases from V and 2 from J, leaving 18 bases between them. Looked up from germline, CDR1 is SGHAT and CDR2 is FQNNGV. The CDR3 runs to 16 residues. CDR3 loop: CASSYPGGRRPYEQYF. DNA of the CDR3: TGTGCCAGCAGCTACCCAGGGGGGCGGCGGCCCTACGAGCAGTACTTC.

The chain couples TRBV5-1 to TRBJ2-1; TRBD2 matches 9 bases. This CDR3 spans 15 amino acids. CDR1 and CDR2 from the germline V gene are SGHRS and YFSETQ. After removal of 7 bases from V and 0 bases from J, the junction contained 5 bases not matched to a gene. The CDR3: CASRNSGSSYNEQFF. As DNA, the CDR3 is TGCGCCAGCCGAAATAGCGGGAGCTCCTACAATGAGCAGTTCTTC.

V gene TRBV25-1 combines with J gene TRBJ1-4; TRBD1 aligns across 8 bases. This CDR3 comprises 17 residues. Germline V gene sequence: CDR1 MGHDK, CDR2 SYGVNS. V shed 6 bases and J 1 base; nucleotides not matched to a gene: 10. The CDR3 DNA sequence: TGTGCCAGCAGCGGAAGGACAGGGTCTGTAACTAATGAAAAACTGTTTTTT. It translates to CASSGRTGSVTNEKLFF.

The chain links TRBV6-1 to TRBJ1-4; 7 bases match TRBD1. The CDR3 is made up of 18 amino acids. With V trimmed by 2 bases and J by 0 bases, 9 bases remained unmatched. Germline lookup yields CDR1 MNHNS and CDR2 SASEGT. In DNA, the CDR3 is TGTGCCAGCAGTGAATTTCACGGGACAGTCGCAACTAATGAAAAACTGTTTTTT. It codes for CASSEFHGTVATNEKLFF.

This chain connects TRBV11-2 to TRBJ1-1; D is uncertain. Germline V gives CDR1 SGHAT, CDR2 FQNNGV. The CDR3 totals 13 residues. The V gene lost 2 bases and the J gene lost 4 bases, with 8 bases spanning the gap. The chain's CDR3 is CASSLMAGTEAFF. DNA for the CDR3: TGTGCCAGCAGCTTAATGGCTGGCACTGAAGCTTTCTTT.

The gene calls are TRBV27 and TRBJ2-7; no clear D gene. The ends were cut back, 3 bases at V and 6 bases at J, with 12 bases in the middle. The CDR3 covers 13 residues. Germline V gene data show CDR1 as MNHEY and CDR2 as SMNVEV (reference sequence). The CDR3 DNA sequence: TGTGCCAGCAGTTTGGCAAACACGGGCGAGCAGTACTTC. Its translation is CASSLANTGEQYF.

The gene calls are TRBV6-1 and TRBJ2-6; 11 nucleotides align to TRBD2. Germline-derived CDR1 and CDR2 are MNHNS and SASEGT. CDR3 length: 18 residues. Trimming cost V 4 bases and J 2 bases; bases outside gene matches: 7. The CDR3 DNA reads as TGTGCCAGCAGTGGGCTAGCGGGAGGAAGTACTGGGGCCAACGTCCTGACTTTC. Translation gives CASSGLAGGSTGANVLTF.

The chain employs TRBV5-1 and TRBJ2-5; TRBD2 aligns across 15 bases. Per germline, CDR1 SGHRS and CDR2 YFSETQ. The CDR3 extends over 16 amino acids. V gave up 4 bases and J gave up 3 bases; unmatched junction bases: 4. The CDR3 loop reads CASSPWTSGREETQYF. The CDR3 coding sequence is TGCGCCAGCAGCCCTTGGACTAGCGGGAGGGAAGAGACCCAGTACTTC.

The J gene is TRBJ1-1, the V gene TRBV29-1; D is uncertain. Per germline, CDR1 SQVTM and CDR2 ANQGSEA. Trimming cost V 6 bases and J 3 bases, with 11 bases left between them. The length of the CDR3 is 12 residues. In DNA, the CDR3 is TGCAGCGTCGAACCCCGCGACACTGAAGCTTTCTTT. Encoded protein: CSVEPRDTEAFF.

CDR3 sequence: CANLPGQGALGSGNTIYF. CDR3 coding DNA: TGTGCCAACTTACCAGGACAGGGGGCCTTAGGTTCTGGAAACACCATATATTTT. V is TRBV9 and J is TRBJ1-3; 11 bases map to TRBD1. This CDR3 has 18 residues. Trimming cost V 9 bases and J 1 base; bases outside gene matches: 15. Germline V lookup: CDR1 SGDLS, CDR2 YYNGEE.

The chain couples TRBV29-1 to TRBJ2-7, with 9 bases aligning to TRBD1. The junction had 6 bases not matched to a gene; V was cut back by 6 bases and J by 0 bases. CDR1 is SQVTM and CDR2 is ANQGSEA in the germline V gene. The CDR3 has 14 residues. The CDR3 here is CSVAGTGSSYEQYF. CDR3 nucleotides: TGCAGCGTGGCTGGGACAGGGAGCTCCTACGAGCAGTACTTC.

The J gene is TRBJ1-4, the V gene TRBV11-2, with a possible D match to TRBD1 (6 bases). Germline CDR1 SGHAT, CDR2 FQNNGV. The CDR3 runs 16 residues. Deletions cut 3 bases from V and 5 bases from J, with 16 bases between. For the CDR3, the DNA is TGTGCCAGCAGCTTGTTAACCGGGACAAGAAATGAAAAACTGTTTTTT. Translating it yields CASSLLTGTRNEKLFF. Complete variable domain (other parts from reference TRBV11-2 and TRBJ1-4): EAGVAQSPRYKIIEKRQSVAFWCNPISGHATLYWYQQILGQGPKLLIQFQNNGVVDDSQLPKDRFSAERLKGVDSTLKIQPAKLEDSAVYLCASSLLTGTRNEKLFFGSGTQLSVL.

The CDR3 is CASSATIPIAEAFF. CDR3 DNA: TGTGCCAGCAGTGCGACAATTCCCATCGCTGAAGCTTTCTTT. This sequence joins TRBV25-1 and TRBJ1-1; D is ambiguous. The CDR3 totals 14 residues. V lost 4 bases and J lost 6, with 15 bases in between. CDR1 is MGHDK and CDR2 is SYGVNS in the germline V gene.